What follows are 13 T cell receptor beta chains derived from one specimen sequenced in a study of regulatory T cells in long-lasting Graves disease. Time point denoted: newly diagnosed GD, antithyroid drugs for less than 3 months. PBMC RNA served as the TCR library source. Both iRepertoire HTBI primers and Arm-PCR of CDR3 regions were used to build the TCR beta libraries. TCRdb used MiXCR to reprocess the multiplex PCR reads, holding one entry per CDR3 protein. The sample includes a few hundred thousand distinct CDR3 sequences, around 15% of them seen just once. A further study also used this sample, focusing on T cells in Graves' hyperthyroidism and ophthalmopathy.

This specimen consisted of peripheral blood mononuclear cells (PBMCs), obtained at new diagnosis, from a patient treated with antithyroid drugs. The receptors were sampled from a man aged 35-49 years with Graves disease.

The chain combines TRBV20-1 with TRBJ2-7; possibly TRBD2 for D (5 bases). The germline V and J ends were trimmed by 5 bases and 3 bases, with 17 bases remaining between them. The length of the CDR3 is 14 residues. The germline gives CDR1 DFQATT, CDR2 SNEGSKA (reference sequence). The CDR3 DNA follows: TGCAGTGCTCGAGGAGGACGATCGGGCTACGAGCAGTACTTC. Amino acids: CSARGGRSGYEQYF.

Concerning this clonotype: A far larger clone is one nucleotide away, so this likely arose from a read error. The V call is TRBV7-9, the J call TRBJ2-5, with D unresolved. V was shortened by 6 bases and J by 4 bases, with 12 bases between the two germline ends. Germline CDR1 and CDR2: SEHNR and FQNEAQ (reference sequence). The CDR3 runs 13 residues. The CDR3 protein is CASSEQYRETQYF. CDR3 nucleotides: TGTGCCAGCAGTGAACAGTACCGAGAGACCCAGTACTTC.

The V and J genes are TRBV20-1 and TRBJ1-6, with unresolved D. V lost 3 bases, J lost 0 bases, and 6 bases lay in between. This CDR3 comprises 14 residues. Germline V gene data show CDR1 as DFQATT and CDR2 as SNEGSKA (reference sequence). The CDR3 DNA reads TGCAGTGCTAGTGGGAGCTCCTATAATTCACCCCTCCACTTT. It codes for CSASGSSYNSPLHF.

In its sample, this clonotype was seen many times. The gene calls are TRBV11-2 and TRBJ1-6; no definite D call. This CDR3 region has 13 residues. Germline V CDR1 and CDR2: SGHAT, FQNNGV. The V end lost 1 base, the J end lost 9 bases, and 7 bases lay between the germline ends. CDR3 nucleotides: TGTGCCAGCAGCTTAGGGGAGGCTTCACCCCTCCACTTT. This codes for CASSLGEASPLHF.

This clonotype was observed at least ten times. The chain links TRBV11-3 to TRBJ2-2; D ambiguous. Between the trimmed V and J ends, which lost 2 bases and 4 bases, there was a span of 11 bases. Germline assignment: CDR1 SGHNT and CDR2 YENEEA. CDR3 size: 15 residues. The CDR3 nucleotides are TGTGCCAGCAGCTTACGGTACAGAGGCACCGGGGAGCTGTTTTTT. Its protein product is CASSLRYRGTGELFF.

This clonotype was observed at least ten times. The rearrangement uses TRBV6-4 and TRBJ2-3; 11 nucleotides line up with TRBD1. This CDR3 contains 15 residues. In germline, CDR1 is MRHNA, CDR2 SNTAGT. After removal of 3 bases from V and 4 bases from J, the junction contained 3 bases not matched to a gene. CDR3 nucleotides: TGTGCCAGCAGTGAAGAGGGACAGGGGGCAGATACGCAGTATTTT. Protein product: CASSEEGQGADTQYF.

V usage is TRBV6-2 or TRBV6-3 and J usage is TRBJ1-2; 8 bases map to TRBD1. The V segment lost 5 bases and the J segment 7 bases; nucleotides outside the gene matches: 15. CDR3 length: 16 amino acids. The germline V gene has CDR1 MNHEY and CDR2 SVGEGT. The DNA of the CDR3 is TGTGCCAGCAGTGAAGTCTCCCCAGGGGGCGGGGGTGGCTACACCTTC. Translation: CASSEVSPGGGGGYTF.

This clonotype was detected only a few times. The chain links TRBV20-1 to TRBJ2-7; 7 bases are a match to TRBD2. The CDR3 covers 12 residues. CDR1 and CDR2 (germline): DFQATT, SNEGSKA (reference sequence). V shed 6 bases, J shed 6 bases, and the junction held 8 bases outside the gene matches. The chain's CDR3 is CSADRGGSEQYF. The CDR3 DNA reads as TGCAGTGCCGACCGCGGGGGAAGCGAGCAGTACTTC.

This clonotype was picked up many times. The rearrangement uses TRBV20-1 and TRBJ2-1; TRBD2 agrees at 10 bases. Germline V gene data show CDR1 as DFQATT and CDR2 as SNEGSKA (reference sequence). V gave up 0 bases and J gave up 4 bases; unmatched junction bases: 6. CDR3 size: 16 residues. The CDR3 sequence: CSARDLSGGRYNEQFF. The CDR3 DNA reads as TGCAGTGCTAGAGATCTTAGCGGGGGGCGGTACAATGAGCAGTTCTTC.

This clonotype showed up just a few times. One end of the junction does not line up with germline, which may come from a read error. The J gene is TRBJ1-2, the V gene TRBV18, with D hard to call. The CDR3 sequence is 14 residues long. Per germline, CDR1 KGHSH and CDR2 LQKENI. The CDR3, as DNA: TGTGCCAGCTCACCAGTCCCAGGAGAGTTCGGCTACGCCTTC. Protein sequence: CASSPVPGEFGYAF.

This clonotype was seen repeatedly, ten times or more. The CDR3 is CASSYGGANEAFF. The CDR3 region has the DNA TGTGCCAGCAGTTACGGGGGAGCGAACGAAGCTTTCTTT. The V call is TRBV6-2 or TRBV6-3, the J call TRBJ1-1; a possible D gene is TRBD1 (5 bases). Germline loops: CDR1 MNHEY, CDR2 SVGEGT. The CDR3 extends over 13 amino acids. Trimming shortened V by 2 bases and J by 8 bases, and 12 bases separated the two germline ends.

This clonotype was detected many times. The rearrangement joins TRBV29-1 to TRBJ1-1; D ambiguous. This CDR3 is 12 amino acids long. V lost 7 bases and J lost 4, with 13 bases in between. Looked up from germline, CDR1 is SQVTM and CDR2 is ANQGSEA. The CDR3 nucleotides read TGCAGCGGAGGATTTTGGGGCACTGAAGCTTTCTTT. Residues: CSGGFWGTEAFF.

About this clonotype: A single base separates this from a much larger clone, so it may be a read error. This chain links TRBV5-1 with TRBJ2-1; 11 nucleotides agree with TRBD1. CDR3 length equals 15 residues. Germline values: CDR1 SGHRS, CDR2 YFSETQ. V was clipped by 2 bases and J by 9 bases; unmatched bases: 7. The CDR3 loop reads CASSLRTGGASEQFF. The CDR3 region has the DNA TGCGCCAGCAGCTTAAGGACAGGGGGCGCGAGTGAGCAGTTCTTC.